This T cell receptor (beta chain) was recovered during a study of CD8 T cells in Susac syndrome. Random hexamers were used to reverse transcribe roughly 0.45 to 1 ug of RNA. TCRdb redid the calling of the immunoSEQ multiplex PCR reads with MiXCR, one entry per CDR3 protein. The sample holds roughly 84,000 distinct CDR3 sequences, approximately 96% seen once. Trimming shortened V by 0 bases and J by 6 bases, and 11 bases separated the two germline ends. This CDR3 has 14 amino acids. Germline V lookup: CDR1 MNHEY, CDR2 SVGAGI. The TCR was taken from a human donor with Susac syndrome. The source material was CD8+ T cells from PBMCs. The chain combines TRBV6-5 with TRBJ1-2, with D tentatively TRBD1 (6 bases). CDR3 residues: CASSYSGRGNGYTF. CDR3 DNA: TGTGCCAGCAGTTACTCCGGCAGGGGCAATGGCTACACCTTC.